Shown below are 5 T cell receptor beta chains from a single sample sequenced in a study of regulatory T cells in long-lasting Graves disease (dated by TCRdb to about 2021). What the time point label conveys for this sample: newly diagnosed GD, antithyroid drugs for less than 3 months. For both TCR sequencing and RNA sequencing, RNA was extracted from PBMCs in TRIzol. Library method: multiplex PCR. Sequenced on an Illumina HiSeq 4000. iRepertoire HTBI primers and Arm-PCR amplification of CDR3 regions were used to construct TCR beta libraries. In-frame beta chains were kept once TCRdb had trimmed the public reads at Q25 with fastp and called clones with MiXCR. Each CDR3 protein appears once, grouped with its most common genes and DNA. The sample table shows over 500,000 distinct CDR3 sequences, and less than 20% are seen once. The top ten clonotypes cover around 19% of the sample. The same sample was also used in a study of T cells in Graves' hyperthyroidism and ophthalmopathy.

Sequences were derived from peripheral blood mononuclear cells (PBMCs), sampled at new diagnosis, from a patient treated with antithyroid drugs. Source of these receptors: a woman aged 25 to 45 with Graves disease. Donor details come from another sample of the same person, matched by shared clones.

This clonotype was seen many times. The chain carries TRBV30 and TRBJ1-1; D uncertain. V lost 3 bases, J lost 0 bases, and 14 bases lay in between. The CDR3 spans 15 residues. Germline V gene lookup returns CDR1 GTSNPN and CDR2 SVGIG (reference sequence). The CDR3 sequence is CAWSASRTVNTEAFF. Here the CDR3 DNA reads TGTGCCTGGAGCGCTTCTCGGACTGTGAACACTGAAGCTTTCTTT.

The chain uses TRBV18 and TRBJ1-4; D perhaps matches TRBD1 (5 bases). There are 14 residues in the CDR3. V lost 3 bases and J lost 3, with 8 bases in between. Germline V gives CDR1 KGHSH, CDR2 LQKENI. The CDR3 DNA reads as TGTGCCAGCTCACCCAGGGCTTCTAATGAAAAACTGTTTTTT. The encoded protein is CASSPRASNEKLFF.

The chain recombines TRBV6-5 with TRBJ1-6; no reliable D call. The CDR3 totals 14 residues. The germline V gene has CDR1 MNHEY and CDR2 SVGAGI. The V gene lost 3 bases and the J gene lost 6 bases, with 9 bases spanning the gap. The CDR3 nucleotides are TGTGCCAGCAGTTATAACAGCATTAATTCACCCCTCCACTTT. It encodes CASSYNSINSPLHF.

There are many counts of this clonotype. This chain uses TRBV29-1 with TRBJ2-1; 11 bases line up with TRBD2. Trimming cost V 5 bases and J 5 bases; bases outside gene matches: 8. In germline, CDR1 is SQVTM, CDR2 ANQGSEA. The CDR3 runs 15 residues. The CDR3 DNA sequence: TGCAGCGTTACCCGACTAGCGGGAACTAACAATGAGCAGTTCTTC. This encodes CSVTRLAGTNNEQFF.

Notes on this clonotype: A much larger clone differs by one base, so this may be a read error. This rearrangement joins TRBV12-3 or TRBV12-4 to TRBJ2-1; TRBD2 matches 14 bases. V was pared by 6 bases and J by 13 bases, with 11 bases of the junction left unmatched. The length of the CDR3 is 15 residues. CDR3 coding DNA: TGTGCCAGCAGGGGACTAGCGGGAGAGGATGGGACCCAGTTCTTC. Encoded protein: CASRGLAGEDGTQFF.